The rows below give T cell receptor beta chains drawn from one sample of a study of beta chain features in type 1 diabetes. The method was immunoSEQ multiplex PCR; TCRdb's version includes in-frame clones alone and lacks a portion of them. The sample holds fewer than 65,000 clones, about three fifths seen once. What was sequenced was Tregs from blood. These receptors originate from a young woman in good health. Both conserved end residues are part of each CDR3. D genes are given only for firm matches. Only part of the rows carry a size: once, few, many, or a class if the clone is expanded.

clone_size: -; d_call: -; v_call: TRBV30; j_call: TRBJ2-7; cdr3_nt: TGTGCCTGGAGCGGGGCCTACGAGCAGTACTTC; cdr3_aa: CAWSGAYEQYF
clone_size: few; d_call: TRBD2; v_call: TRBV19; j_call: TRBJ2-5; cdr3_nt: TGTGCCAGTAGACGTACGGGAGGAGAGACCCAGTACTTC; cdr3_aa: CASRRTGGETQYF
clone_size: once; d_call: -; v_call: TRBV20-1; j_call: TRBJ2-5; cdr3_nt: TGCAGTGCCGTACAAGAGACCCAGTACTTC; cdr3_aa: CSAVQETQYF
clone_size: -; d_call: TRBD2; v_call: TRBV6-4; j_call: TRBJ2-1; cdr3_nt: TGTGCCAGCAGCAAATACCCTAGCGGGAGGGCCGGGTACAATGAGCAGTTCTTC; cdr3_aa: CASSKYPSGRAGYNEQFF
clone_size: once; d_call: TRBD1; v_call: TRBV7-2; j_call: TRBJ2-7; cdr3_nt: TGTGCCAGCAGCTTAGTGCAGGGGGCTACGGGTGAGCAGTACTTC; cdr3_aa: CASSLVQGATGEQYF
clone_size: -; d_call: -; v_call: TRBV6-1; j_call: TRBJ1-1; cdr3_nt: TGTGCCAGCATTAAGCACTTGAACACTGAAGCTTTCTTT; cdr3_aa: CASIKHLNTEAFF
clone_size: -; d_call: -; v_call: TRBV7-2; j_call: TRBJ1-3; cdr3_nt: TGTGCCAGCAGCTTAGGAATCCGGGGCTCTGGAAACACCATATATTTT; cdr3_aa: CASSLGIRGSGNTIYF
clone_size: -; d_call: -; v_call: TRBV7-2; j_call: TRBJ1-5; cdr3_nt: TGTGCCAGCAGCTACAGTCCTCTTAGCAATCAGCCCCAGCATTTT; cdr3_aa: CASSYSPLSNQPQHF
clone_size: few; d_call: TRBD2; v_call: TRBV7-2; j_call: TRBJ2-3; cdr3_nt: TGTGCCAGCAGCATGAGACTAGCGGGGGGCACAGATACGCAGTATTTT; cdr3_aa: CASSMRLAGGTDTQYF
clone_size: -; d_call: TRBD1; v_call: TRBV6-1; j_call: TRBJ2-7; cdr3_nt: TGTGCCAGCAGGAGGACAGGAACCTACGAGCAGTACTTC; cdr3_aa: CASRRTGTYEQYF
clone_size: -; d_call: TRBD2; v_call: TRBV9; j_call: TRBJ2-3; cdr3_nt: TGTGCCAGCAGCGTAGGTATTCCCCCGTCTAGCGGTCTTACAGATACGCAGTATTTT; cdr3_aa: CASSVGIPPSSGLTDTQYF
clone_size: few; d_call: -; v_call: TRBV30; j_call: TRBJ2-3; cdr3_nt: TGTGCCTGGAGACTAGCTAGCACAGATACGCAGTATTTT; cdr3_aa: CAWRLASTDTQYF
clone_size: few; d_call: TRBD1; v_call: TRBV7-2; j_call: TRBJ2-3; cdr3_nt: TGTGCCAGCAGCTCCCACTACAGGGGAAGCGGAGATACGCAGTATTTT; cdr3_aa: CASSSHYRGSGDTQYF
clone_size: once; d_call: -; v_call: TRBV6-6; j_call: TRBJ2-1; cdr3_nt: TGTGCCAGCAGTTACTCGGCGGGGAGCGATGAGCAGTTCTTC; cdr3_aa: CASSYSAGSDEQFF
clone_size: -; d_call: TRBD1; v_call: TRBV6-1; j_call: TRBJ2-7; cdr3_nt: TGTGCCAGCAGGAGGACAGGGGGGTCCTACGAGCAGTACTTC; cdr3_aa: CASRRTGGSYEQYF
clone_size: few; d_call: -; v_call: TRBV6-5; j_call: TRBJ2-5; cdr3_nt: TGTGCCAGCAGGATGAGGGGGGGGGCCGGAGAGACCCAGTACTTC; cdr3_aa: CASRMRGGAGETQYF
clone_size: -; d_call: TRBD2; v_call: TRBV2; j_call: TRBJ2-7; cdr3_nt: TGTGCCAGCCGACTAGCGCGGGCTTCGCAGTACTTC; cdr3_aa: CASRLARASQYF
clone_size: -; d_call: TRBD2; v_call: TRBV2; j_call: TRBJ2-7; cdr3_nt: TGTGCCAGCAGTGAAGGGGCGGGAGAACCCTACGAGCAGTACTTC; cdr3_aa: CASSEGAGEPYEQYF
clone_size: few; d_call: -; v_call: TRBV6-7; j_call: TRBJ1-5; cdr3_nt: TGTGCCAGCAGTCCCGACTTTAGCAATCAGCCCCAGCATTTT; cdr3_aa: CASSPDFSNQPQHF
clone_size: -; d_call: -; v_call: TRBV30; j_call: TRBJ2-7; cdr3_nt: TGTGCCTGGAGTGTAAATTCTGCCTACGAGCAGTACTTC; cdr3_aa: CAWSVNSAYEQYF
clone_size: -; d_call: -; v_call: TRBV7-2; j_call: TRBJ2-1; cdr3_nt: TGTGCCAGCAGCTTAGATGGTAGCCAGACTTACAATGAGCAGTTCTTC; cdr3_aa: CASSLDGSQTYNEQFF
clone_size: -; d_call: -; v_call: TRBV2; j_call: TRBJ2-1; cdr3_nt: TGTGCCAGCCACGGCGGGTTCAATGAGCAGTTCTTC; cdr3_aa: CASHGGFNEQFF